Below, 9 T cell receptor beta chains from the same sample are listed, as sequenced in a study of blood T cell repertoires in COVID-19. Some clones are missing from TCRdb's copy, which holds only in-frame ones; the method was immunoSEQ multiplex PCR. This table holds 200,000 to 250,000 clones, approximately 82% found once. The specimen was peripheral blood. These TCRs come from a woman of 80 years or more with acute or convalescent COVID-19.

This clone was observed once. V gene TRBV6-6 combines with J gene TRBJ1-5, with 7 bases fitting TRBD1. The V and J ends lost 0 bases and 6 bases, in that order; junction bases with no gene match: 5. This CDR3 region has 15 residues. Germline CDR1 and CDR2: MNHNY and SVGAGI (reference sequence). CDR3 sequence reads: CASSYSGGFGQPQHF. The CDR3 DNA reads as TGTGCCAGCAGTTACTCAGGGGGCTTTGGTCAGCCCCAGCATTTT.

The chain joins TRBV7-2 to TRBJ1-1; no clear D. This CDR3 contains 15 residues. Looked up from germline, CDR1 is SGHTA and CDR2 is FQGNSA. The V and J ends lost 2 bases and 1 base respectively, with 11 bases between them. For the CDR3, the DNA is TGTGCCAGCAGCTTATTAAACACAGCGAACACTGAAGCTTTCTTT. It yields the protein CASSLLNTANTEAFF.

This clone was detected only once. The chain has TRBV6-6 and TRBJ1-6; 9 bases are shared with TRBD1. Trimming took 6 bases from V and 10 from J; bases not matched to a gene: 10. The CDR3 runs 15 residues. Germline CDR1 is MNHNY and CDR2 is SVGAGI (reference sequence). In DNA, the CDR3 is TGTGCCAGCAGCCAGACCGGGACAGGGCAATCACCCCTCCACTTT. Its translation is CASSQTGTGQSPLHF.

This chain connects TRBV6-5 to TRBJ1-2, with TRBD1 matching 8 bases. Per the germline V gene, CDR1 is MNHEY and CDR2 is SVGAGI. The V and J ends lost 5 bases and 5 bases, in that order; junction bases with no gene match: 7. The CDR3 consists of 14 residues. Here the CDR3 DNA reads TGTGCCAGCAGTCTGCGGCAGGGGGCGTATGGCTACACCTTC. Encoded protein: CASSLRQGAYGYTF.

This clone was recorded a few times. DNA for the CDR3: TGTGCCAGCAGCCAATACCTAGCGGACACCGGGGAGCTGTTTTTT. Translated, it gives CASSQYLADTGELFF. The rearrangement uses TRBV4-2 and TRBJ2-2; 7 positions agree with TRBD2. Unmatched junction bases numbered 3, after V lost 2 bases and J lost 3 bases. Germline assignment: CDR1 LGHNA and CDR2 YNFKEQ. The CDR3 runs 15 residues.

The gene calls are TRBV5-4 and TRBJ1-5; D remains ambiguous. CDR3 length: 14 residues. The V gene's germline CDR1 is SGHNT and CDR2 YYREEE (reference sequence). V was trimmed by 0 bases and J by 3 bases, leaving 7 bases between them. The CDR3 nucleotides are TGTGCCAGCAGCTTGGCGGGGAACAATCAGCCCCAGCATTTT. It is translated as CASSLAGNNQPQHF.

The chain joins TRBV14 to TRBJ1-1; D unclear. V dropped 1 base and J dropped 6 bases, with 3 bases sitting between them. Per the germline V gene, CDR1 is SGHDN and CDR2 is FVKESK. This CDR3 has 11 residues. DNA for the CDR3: TGTGCCAGCAGCCAAGCGGCTGAAGCTTTCTTT. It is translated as CASSQAAEAFF.

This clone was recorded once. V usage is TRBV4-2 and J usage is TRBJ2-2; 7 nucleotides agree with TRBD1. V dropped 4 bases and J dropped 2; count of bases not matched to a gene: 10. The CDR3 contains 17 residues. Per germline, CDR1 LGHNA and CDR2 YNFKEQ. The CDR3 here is CASSRESRQGNTGELFF. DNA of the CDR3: TGTGCCAGCAGCCGGGAGTCTCGACAGGGAAACACCGGGGAGCTGTTTTTT.

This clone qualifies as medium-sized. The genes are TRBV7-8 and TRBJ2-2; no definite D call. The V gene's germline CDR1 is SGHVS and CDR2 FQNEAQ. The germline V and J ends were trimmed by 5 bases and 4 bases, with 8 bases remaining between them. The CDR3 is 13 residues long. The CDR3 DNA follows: TGTGCCAGCAGCATGGTTAGCACCGGGGAGCTGTTTTTT. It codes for CASSMVSTGELFF.